The clone carrying this T cell receptor beta chain has only a few counts. Its antigen is as yet unknown. TCRdb itself ran the reads through MiXCR, one entry per CDR3 protein. The profile shows about a million distinct CDR3 sequences, 31% of them singletons. The sample originates from a study of T cell repertoires in cytomegalovirus infection. In germline, CDR1 is LGHNA, CDR2 YSLEER. The ends were cut back, 0 bases at V and 6 bases at J, with 21 bases in the middle. The CDR3 sequence is 18 residues long. The clonotype originates from a human donor in good health (CMV status not recorded). Some clones in this sample may be carry-over from other donors' samples. This specimen was cultured CD8+ T cells from PBMCs, taken from culture after CMV antigen stimulation. The chain couples TRBV4-3 to TRBJ2-1; possibly TRBD1 for D (5 bases). CDR3 residues: CASSQDRLVQGFGNEQFF. The CDR3 nucleotides are TGCGCCAGCAGCCAAGATCGATTGGTGCAGGGATTCGGCAATGAGCAGTTCTTC.